The source of this T cell receptor (beta chain) is a study of blood T cell repertoires in COVID-19. Looking at the study overall: Sources were T cells, B-cell-depleted T cells, or PBMCs; the material itself was cDNA or gDNA.

Original processing methods: Reference gene primer amplification gave estimated nucleated cell counts. The table came from immunoSEQ multiplex PCR; TCRdb's copy has only in-frame clones and leaves some out. Clone size and V and J calls were adopted from that table, with D and trimming inferred from the DNA. The data hold about 170,000 clones, with almost 85% observed a single time. Trimming took 0 bases from V and 16 from J; bases not matched to a gene: 6. CDR1 and CDR2 from the germline V gene are LGHNA and YNFKEQ. CDR3 size: 13 residues. The sequenced sample consisted of peripheral blood. This TCR was recovered from a woman aged 80 or over with acute or convalescent COVID-19. This chain links TRBV4-2 with TRBJ2-1; the match to TRBD1 covers 10 bases. The CDR3 loop is CASSQEAGTGVFF. The DNA for the CDR3 is TGTGCCAGCAGCCAAGAGGCCGGGACAGGGGTCTTCTTC.